This TCR beta chain is from a study of cytomegalovirus exposure and HLA in healthy donors. V lost 6 bases, J lost 1 base, and 6 bases stayed unmatched. This CDR3 is 15 amino acids long. The germline CDR1 and CDR2 sequences are SEHNR and FQNEAQ (reference sequence). Study findings and constraints: Later analysis associated a missense DCLRE1C variant with TCR beta V- and J-gene trimming. Of the V segments, some could not be distinguished, including TRBV6-2 and TRBV6-3, and were excluded. In a later analysis, specific HLA alleles were associated with about 18,000 TCR beta sequences at a 0.05 false discovery rate.

As for this clone: What it binds is unknown.

The PCR was carried out with 60 Vbeta primers and 13 Jbeta primers. Only in-frame clones appear in the TCRdb table, and some are missing; sequencing was by immunoSEQ multiplex PCR. The sample has 33,000 or so clones, more than 70% seen once. This rearrangement joins TRBV7-9 to TRBJ1-1; 9 bases line up with TRBD1. The sequence was collected from a woman in her 30s in good health and CMV-seropositive. The sequenced material came from PBMCs. The CDR3, as DNA: TGTGCCAGCAGTCTGACAGGGGGGAAGAACACTGAAGCTTTCTTT. It codes for CASSLTGGKNTEAFF.